The 7 T cell receptor beta chains given below trace back to one sample, sequenced in a study. TCRdb reprocessed the RT-PCR reads with MiXCR, giving one entry per CDR3 protein. The sample lists about 680,000 distinct CDR3 sequences, 12% to 15% occurring once. Sequences were obtained from memory CD4+ T cells from blood. These receptors all stem from a female donor in good health, serving as a healthy control.

This clonotype was seen more than once but under ten times. This chain connects TRBV9 to TRBJ2-1; 8 bases fit TRBD1. This CDR3 spans 15 amino acids. The trim removed 0 bases at V and 3 bases at J, leaving 2 bases unmatched. The germline V gene has CDR1 SGDLS and CDR2 YYNGEE. The CDR3 here is CASSVAGGYYNEQFF. DNA for the CDR3: TGTGCCAGCAGCGTAGCAGGGGGCTACTACAATGAGCAGTTCTTC.

This clonotype was observed a few times. This chain links TRBV7-2 with TRBJ2-7; 7 nucleotides match TRBD2. This CDR3 contains 15 residues. CDR1 and CDR2 from the germline V gene are SGHTA and FQGNSA. The J segment lost 6 bases and the V segment lost 4 bases, leaving 12 bases of the junction unmatched. The CDR3 nucleotides read TGTGCCAGCAGCTCACTCGGGGCGGGAGTACGCGAGCAGTACTTC. Translating it yields CASSSLGAGVREQYF. Supplemented by reference TRBV7-2 and TRBJ2-7, the full variable domain reads GAGVSQSPSNKVTEKGKDVELRCDPISGHTALYWYRQSLGQGLEFLIYFQGNSAPDKSGLPSDRFSAERTGGSVSTLTIQRTQQEDSAVYLCASSSLGAGVREQYFGPGTRLTVT.

As concerns this clonotype: Germline is not matched at one junction end, which may reflect a read error. V and J are TRBV7-2 and TRBJ2-1; TRBD2 matches at 8 bases. Per the germline V gene, CDR1 is SGHTA and CDR2 is FQGNSA. This CDR3 region has 13 residues. Written as DNA, the CDR3 is TGTGCCGGCAGCTTAGTGTTGAGCGGGAGAGCGGACTTC. Translating it yields CAGSLVLSGRADF.

This clonotype was counted many times. The chain employs TRBV4-1 and TRBJ2-1; no reliable D call. V lost 0 bases to trimming and J lost 11 bases, with 11 bases between them. CDR1 and CDR2 (germline): MGHRA, YSYEKL. The CDR3 sequence is 13 residues long. CDR3 loop: CASSQDVIGQQFF. CDR3 DNA: TGCGCCAGCAGCCAAGATGTCATAGGACAGCAGTTCTTC.

This clonotype was seen a few times. One end of the junction varies from germline; a read error may be responsible. The rearrangement joins TRBV5-6 to TRBJ2-3; D is ambiguous. CDR1 and CDR2 from the germline V gene are SGHDT and YYEEEE. The CDR3 spans 11 residues. The CDR3 here is CASSLGDRQYF. DNA of the CDR3: TGTGCCAGCAGCTTGGGGGATAGGCAGTATTTT.

The J gene is TRBJ1-1, the V gene TRBV24-1; the D is unclear. V lost 3 bases to trimming and J lost 2 bases, with 9 bases between them. Germline CDR1 is KGHDR and CDR2 is SFDVKD. The CDR3 covers 14 residues. This CDR3 is CATSDTGYNTEAFF. In DNA form, the CDR3 reads TGTGCCACCAGTGATACGGGTTATAACACTGAAGCTTTCTTT.

V is TRBV18 and J is TRBJ2-7; D is unresolved. V lost 3 bases and J lost 0, with 9 bases in between. CDR1 KGHSH and CDR2 LQKENI come from the germline V gene. This CDR3 has 14 residues. The CDR3 DNA sequence: TGTGCCAGCTCACCGCTCCTTGGCTCCTACGAGCAGTACTTC. It yields the protein CASSPLLGSYEQYF.